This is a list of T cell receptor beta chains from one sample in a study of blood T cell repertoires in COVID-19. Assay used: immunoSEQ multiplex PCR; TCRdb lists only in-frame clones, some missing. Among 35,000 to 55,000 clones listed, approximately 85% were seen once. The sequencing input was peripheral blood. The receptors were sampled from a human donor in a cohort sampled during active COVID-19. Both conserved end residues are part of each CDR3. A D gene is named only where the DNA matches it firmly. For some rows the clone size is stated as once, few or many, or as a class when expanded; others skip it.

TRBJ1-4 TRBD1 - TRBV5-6 TGTGCCAGCCGTGGACAGGGTAATGAAAAACTGTTTTTT CASRGQGNEKLFF
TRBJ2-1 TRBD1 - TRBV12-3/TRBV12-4 TGTGCCAGCAGTTTAAGGGGGCGAAATGAGCAGTTCTTC CASSLRGRNEQFF
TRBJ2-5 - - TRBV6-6 TGTGCCAGCAGTTACTCGGAAGAGGGAGAGACCCAGTACTTC CASSYSEEGETQYF
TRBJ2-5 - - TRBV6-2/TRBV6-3 TGTGCCAGCAGTGCGGGGCGACAGACGTCCCAAGAGACCCAGTACTTC CASSAGRQTSQETQYF
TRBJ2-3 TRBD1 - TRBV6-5 TGTGCCAGCAGTTACCCGGACAGGTCCCCAGATACGCAGTATTTT CASSYPDRSPDTQYF
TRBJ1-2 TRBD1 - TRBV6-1 TGTGCCAGCAGTGAGGGGACAGGGAATGTTGGCTACACCTTC CASSEGTGNVGYTF
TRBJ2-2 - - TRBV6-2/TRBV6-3 TGTGCCAGCCGCCGGAGTCTCGCGGACACCGGGGAGCTGTTTTTT CASRRSLADTGELFF
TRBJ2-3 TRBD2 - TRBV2 TGTGCCAGCAGTGATAGACTAGCTAGAGGAGATACGCAGTATTTT CASSDRLARGDTQYF
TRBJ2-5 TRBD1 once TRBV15 TGTGCCACCAGCAGAGGGGGGACAGGGGGTATAGAGACCCAGTACTTC CATSRGGTGGIETQYF
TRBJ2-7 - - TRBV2 TGTGCCAGCAGTGAAGGGACAGCTCCCTACGAGCAGTACTTC CASSEGTAPYEQYF
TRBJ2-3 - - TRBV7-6 TGTGCCAGCAGCATGACAGTGGAGAGGCAGTATTTT CASSMTVERQYF
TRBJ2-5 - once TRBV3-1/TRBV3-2 TGTGCCAGCAGCCAACTCGCGGTACAAGAGACCCAGTACTTC CASSQLAVQETQYF
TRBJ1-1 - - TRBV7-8 TGTGCCAGCAGCCAAGTTCTTCGTCCAGGAACTCACCTGAACACTGAAGCTTTCTTT CASSQVLRPGTHLNTEAFF
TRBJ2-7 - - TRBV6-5 TGTGCCAGCAGCTCGGACAGTGTCTACGAGCAGTACTTC CASSSDSVYEQYF
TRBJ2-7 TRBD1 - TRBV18 TGTGCCAGCTCACCGGACAGGGGAGGGATAGAGCAGTACTTC CASSPDRGGIEQYF
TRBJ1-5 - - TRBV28 TGTGCCAGCAGTTTACGATTGGGGGGGTTTCAGCCCCAGCATTTT CASSLRLGGFQPQHF
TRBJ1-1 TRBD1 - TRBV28 TGTGCCAGCAGACCAACAGGGGGCGGCACTGAAGCTTTCTTT CASRPTGGGTEAFF
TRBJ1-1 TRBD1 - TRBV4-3 TGCGCCAGCAGCCGGACAGGGAAGAGGTCGCGAGCTTTCTTT CASSRTGKRSRAFF
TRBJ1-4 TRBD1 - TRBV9 TGTGCCAGCAGCCCCGGGGACAGTTATGAAAAACTGTTTTTT CASSPGDSYEKLFF
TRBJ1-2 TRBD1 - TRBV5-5 TGTGCCAGCAGCCTAGGGACAGCAACCATTAACTATGGCTACACCTTC CASSLGTATINYGYTF
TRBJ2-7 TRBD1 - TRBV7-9 TGTGCCAGCAGCTTAAACAGGGGCAACGAGCAGTACTTC CASSLNRGNEQYF
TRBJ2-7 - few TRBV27 TGTGCCAGCAGTCCTCAGGGTTTCTCCTACGAGCAGTACTTC CASSPQGFSYEQYF
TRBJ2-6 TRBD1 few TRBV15 TGTGCCACCAGCAGAAGGACAGGGAGCTCTGGGGCCAACGTCCTGACTTTC CATSRRTGSSGANVLTF
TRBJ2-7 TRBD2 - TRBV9 TGTGCCAGCAGCGCGGGACTAGCGGTCTACGAGCAGTACTTC CASSAGLAVYEQYF
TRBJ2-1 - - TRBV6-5 TGTGCCAGCAGTACCCGGCTCCGAGGATACAATGAGCAGTTCTTC CASSTRLRGYNEQFF
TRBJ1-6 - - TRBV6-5 TGTGCCAGCAGATACAGTCAGGGCTCCCATAATTCACCCCTCCACTTT CASRYSQGSHNSPLHF
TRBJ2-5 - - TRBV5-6 TGTGCCAGCAGCTTGCCCAAAGAGACCCAGTACTTC CASSLPKETQYF
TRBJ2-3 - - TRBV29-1 TGCAGCGCTTCCATTCAAACAGATACGCAGTATTTT CSASIQTDTQYF
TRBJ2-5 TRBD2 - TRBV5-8 TGTGCCAGCAGCCCGGGGGGGGTAGAGACCCAGTACTTC CASSPGGVETQYF
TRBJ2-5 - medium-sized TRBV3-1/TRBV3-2 TGTGCCAGCGGGTTGGTCGGGAACCAAGAGACCCAGTACTTC CASGLVGNQETQYF
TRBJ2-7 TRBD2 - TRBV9 TGTGCCAGCAGCGTAGACATAGCGGGGGGACCCTACGAGCAGTACTTC CASSVDIAGGPYEQYF
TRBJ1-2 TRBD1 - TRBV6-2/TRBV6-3 TGTGCCAGCAGTTATGGACAGGGGGGTGGCTACACCTTC CASSYGQGGGYTF
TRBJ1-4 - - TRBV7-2 TGTGCCAGCAGCTTAGGGACACTGAGGAATGAAAAACTGTTTTTT CASSLGTLRNEKLFF
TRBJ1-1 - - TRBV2 TGTGCCAGTGGTCACACCGTAAACACTGAAGCTTTCTTT CASGHTVNTEAFF
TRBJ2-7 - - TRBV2 TGTGCCAGCAGTGAATACAGGGAAGGGCAGTACTTC CASSEYREGQYF
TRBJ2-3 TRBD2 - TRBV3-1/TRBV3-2 TGTGCCAGCAGCCAACGACTAGCGGGGGATACAGATACGCAGTATTTT CASSQRLAGDTDTQYF
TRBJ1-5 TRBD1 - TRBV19 TGTGCCAGTAGTATAGAGAGGGGGCGCATGGGTCAGCCCCAGCATTTT CASSIERGRMGQPQHF
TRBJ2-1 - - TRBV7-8 TGTGCCAGCAGCCTGGGCGCGTGGAATGAGCAGTTCTTC CASSLGAWNEQFF
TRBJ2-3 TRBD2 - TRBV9 TGTGCCAGCACGCGCGGGGGGGCTGGAGATACGCAGTATTTT CASTRGGAGDTQYF
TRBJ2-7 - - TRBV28 TGTGCCAGCAGTTCACCTACAGGTATTACCTACGAGCAGTACTTC CASSSPTGITYEQYF
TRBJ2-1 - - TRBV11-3 TGTGCCAGCAGCGCAAGCGGTTACAATGAGCAGTTCTTC CASSASGYNEQFF